A single sample is the source of the 23 T cell receptor beta chains below, sequenced in a study of blood T cell repertoires in COVID-19. Here immunoSEQ multiplex PCR was the method, and the copy in TCRdb shows in-frame clones only, minus some. The data show some 46,000 clones, approximately 83% seen once. Sequenced material: peripheral blood. These receptors were obtained from a woman of 80 years or more with COVID-19, enrolled during active disease.

The gene calls are TRBV10-3 and TRBJ2-1; 11 bases map to TRBD2. The CDR3 covers 20 residues. The V segment lost 8 bases and the J segment 6 bases; nucleotides outside the gene matches: 24. The germline V gene encodes CDR1 ENHRY and CDR2 SYGVKD. The CDR3, as DNA: TGTGCCATCGGTCTAGCGGGGGGTAAGGGTCCGACTCCTTCCCGCAATGAGCAGTTCTTC. It codes for CAIGLAGGKGPTPSRNEQFF.

The V call is TRBV6-6, the J call TRBJ2-1, with a tentative D call TRBD2 (5 bases). Trimming stripped 2 bases from V and 15 bases from J, with 11 bases between. This CDR3 is built from 11 residues. Germline V gene lookup returns CDR1 MNHNY and CDR2 SVGAGI (reference sequence). DNA for the CDR3: TGTGCCAGCAGTTACGGAGGCCGCCCGTTCTTC. Protein sequence: CASSYGGRPFF.

J is TRBJ2-2 and V is TRBV2; a weak D match, TRBD2 (6 bases). The CDR3 loop spans 14 amino acids. Trimming took 3 bases from V and 5 from J, leaving 10 bases between them. CDR1 SNHLY and CDR2 FYNNEI come from the germline V gene. As DNA, the CDR3 is TGTGCCAGCAGTGATCGGCGGGGTACCGGGGAGCTGTTTTTT. Translated, it gives CASSDRRGTGELFF.

The V gene is TRBV6-2 or TRBV6-3, the J gene TRBJ2-3; 8 bases align to TRBD2. The V gene's germline CDR1 is MNHEY and CDR2 SVGEGT. This CDR3 spans 16 amino acids. The V and J ends lost 5 bases and 0 bases, in that order; junction bases with no gene match: 7. Here the CDR3 reads CASSRGTSRSTDTQYF. The CDR3 DNA follows: TGTGCCAGCAGTCGCGGGACTAGTCGGAGCACAGATACGCAGTATTTT.

V usage is TRBV28 and J usage is TRBJ1-2, with D possibly matching TRBD1 (5 bases). In germline, CDR1 is MDHEN, CDR2 SYDVKM. Trimming removed 5 bases from V and 4 bases from J, with 11 bases in between. CDR3 length: 13 amino acids. The CDR3 sequence is CASSLLGGYGYTF. The CDR3 region has the DNA TGTGCCAGCAGTCTGCTCGGGGGCTATGGCTACACCTTC.

The J gene is TRBJ2-7, the V gene TRBV28, with D maybe TRBD2 (6 bases). Germline-derived CDR1 and CDR2 are MDHEN and SYDVKM. The CDR3 loop spans 14 amino acids. Trimming left V 4 bases short and J 5 bases short, with 15 bases between. The DNA for the CDR3 is TGTGCCAGCAGTTGGACGGGAGCTAATCACGAGCAGTACTTC. Translated, it gives CASSWTGANHEQYF.

The chain is built from TRBV27 and TRBJ1-4; TRBD1 agrees at 9 bases. This CDR3 is built from 14 residues. V lost 6 bases, J lost 4 bases, and 3 bases stayed unmatched. CDR1 MNHEY and CDR2 SMNVEV come from the germline V gene (reference sequence). In nucleotides, the CDR3 is TGTGCCAGCAGCCGGGACAGGGATAATGAAAAACTGTTTTTT. It encodes CASSRDRDNEKLFF.

In regard to this clone: Other nucleotide sequences in the sample specify the same CDR3. The chain uses TRBV5-1 and TRBJ2-5; no clear D. With 1 base removed from V and 3 bases from J, the gap between germline ends came to 7 bases. CDR1 is SGHRS, CDR2 YFSETQ, per germline. The CDR3 covers 13 residues. The CDR3 DNA sequence: TGCGCCAGCAGCTTGCCAGGCGAAGAGACCCAGTACTTC. This codes for CASSLPGEETQYF.

The chain joins TRBV5-5 to TRBJ1-5; D may be TRBD1 (6 bases). This CDR3 has 16 residues. Trimming took off 4 bases at V and 1 base at J, with 15 bases between the two ends. CDR1 is SGHKS, CDR2 YYEKEE, per germline (reference sequence). The DNA of the CDR3 is TGTGCCAGCAGCCTGGCAACAGGGTTAAGCAATCAGCCCCAGCATTTT. Its protein is CASSLATGLSNQPQHF. The whole variable domain, remainder taken from reference TRBV5-5 and TRBJ1-5, is DAGVTQSPTHLIKTRGQQVTLRCSPISGHKSVSWYQQVLGQGPQFIFQYYEKEERGRGNFPDRFSARQFPNYSSELNVNALLLGDSALYLCASSLATGLSNQPQHFGDGTRLSIL.

The J gene is TRBJ2-7, the V gene TRBV18; tentative D call: TRBD2 (6 bases). The CDR3 is made up of 15 amino acids. The germline CDR1 and CDR2 sequences are KGHSH and LQKENI. Trimming took off 3 bases at V and 0 bases at J, with 12 bases between the two ends. The CDR3 sequence is CASSPRGTSSYEQYF. Written as DNA, the CDR3 is TGTGCCAGCTCACCTCGGGGGACGAGCTCCTACGAGCAGTACTTC. Based on the CDR3 plus reference TRBV18 and TRBJ2-7, the full variable domain is NAGVMQNPRHLVRRRGQEARLRCSPMKGHSHVYWYRQLPEEGLKFMVYLQKENIIDESGMPKERFSAEFPKEGPSILRIQQVVRGDSAAYFCASSPRGTSSYEQYFGPGTRLTVT.

V usage is TRBV7-3 and J usage is TRBJ2-2; 7 bases are shared with TRBD2. Germline V gives CDR1 SGHTA, CDR2 FQGTGA. The CDR3 loop spans 19 amino acids. V shed 5 bases, J shed 6 bases, and the junction held 21 bases outside the gene matches. This CDR3 is CASSPPGGWGGAGAGELFF. CDR3 in DNA: TGTGCCAGCAGCCCCCCGGGCGGATGGGGAGGGGCCGGGGCCGGGGAGCTGTTTTTT.

This clone has more than one count but fewer than ten. The genes are TRBV6-5 and TRBJ2-5; TRBD2 matches 13 bases. With 4 bases clipped from V and 4 bases from J, the junction kept 0 bases outside the gene matches. CDR3 length: 14 amino acids. From germline, CDR1 is MNHEY and CDR2 SVGAGI. This CDR3 is CASSWTSGGETQYF. In DNA, the CDR3 is TGTGCCAGCAGTTGGACTAGCGGGGGAGAGACCCAGTACTTC.

This CDR3 reads CASRPVRRGYSYEQYF. CDR3 nucleotides: TGTGCCAGCAGGCCGGTAAGGCGGGGGTACTCCTACGAGCAGTACTTC. The J gene is TRBJ2-7, the V gene TRBV27; 7 nucleotides match TRBD2. The CDR3 spans 16 residues. The germline V gene encodes CDR1 MNHEY and CDR2 SMNVEV (reference sequence). The ends lost 6 bases at V and 0 bases at J; junction bases unmatched: 11.

The rearrangement uses TRBV30 and TRBJ1-4; D remains unclear. Trimming took off 3 bases at V and 5 bases at J, with 13 bases between the two ends. CDR3 size: 14 residues. Germline CDR1 is GTSNPN and CDR2 is SVGIG (reference sequence). CDR3 in amino acids: CAWRKSSNNEKLFF. The CDR3, as DNA: TGTGCCTGGAGGAAGTCCTCTAACAATGAAAAACTGTTTTTT.

V is TRBV10-3 and J is TRBJ2-7; D is possibly TRBD2 (5 bases). CDR1 is ENHRY, CDR2 SYGVKD, per germline. Trimming shortened V by 6 bases and J by 4 bases, and 22 bases separated the two germline ends. This CDR3 contains 16 residues. This CDR3 is CAISTAKRGYGYEQYF. The CDR3 DNA follows: TGTGCCATCAGCACCGCAAAACGAGGGTATGGGTACGAGCAGTACTTC.

This clone came up a few times. The chain joins TRBV15 to TRBJ1-1; the D gene is possibly TRBD1 (5 bases). V lost 2 bases, J lost 0 bases, and 10 bases lay in between. The CDR3 covers 15 residues. Per the germline V gene, CDR1 is LNHNV and CDR2 is YYDKDF (reference sequence). The CDR3 sequence is CATSRPQVMNTEAFF. The DNA of the CDR3 is TGTGCCACCAGCAGACCACAGGTGATGAACACTGAAGCTTTCTTT.

The V and J genes are TRBV5-1 and TRBJ1-6, with TRBD1 as a possible D gene (6 bases). Trimming pared 2 bases from V and 5 bases from J, leaving 20 bases between. Germline V gives CDR1 SGHRS, CDR2 YFSETQ. CDR3 size: 18 residues. The CDR3 loop reads CASSFRGASTGNNSPLHF. CDR3 DNA: TGCGCCAGCAGCTTTAGAGGTGCTTCGACAGGAAATAATTCACCCCTCCACTTT. The whole variable domain, filled in from reference TRBV5-1 and TRBJ1-6, reads KAGVTQTPRYLIKTRGQQVTLSCSPISGHRSVSWYQQTPGQGLQFLFEYFSETQRNKGNFPGRFSGRQFSNSRSEMNVSTLELGDSALYLCASSFRGASTGNNSPLHFGNGTRLTVT.

The chain has TRBV4-3 and TRBJ2-2; D might be TRBD1 (6 bases). This CDR3 is built from 13 residues. Trimming removed 2 bases from V and 6 bases from J, with 7 bases in between. The germline CDR1 and CDR2 sequences are LGHNA and YSLEER. CDR3 protein: CASSQNRAGELFF. CDR3 DNA sequence: TGCGCCAGCAGCCAAAACAGGGCCGGGGAGCTGTTTTTT.

Here the CDR3 reads CSAPQNREAFF. For the CDR3, the DNA is TGCAGTGCGCCTCAGAACCGGGAGGCTTTCTTT. The chain combines TRBV20-1 with TRBJ1-1; D ambiguous. The CDR3 extends over 11 amino acids. Trimming cost V 6 bases and J 11 bases, with 16 bases left between them. CDR1 and CDR2 from the germline V gene are DFQATT and SNEGSKA (reference sequence).

This clone was seen only a few times. V and J are TRBV9 and TRBJ1-4, with a tentative D call TRBD1 (5 bases). Trimming left V 3 bases short and J 8 bases short, with 17 bases between. The CDR3 is made up of 15 amino acids. Germline CDR1 reads SGDLS; CDR2 reads YYNGEE. CDR3 region: CASSETREGGEKLFF. For the CDR3, the DNA is TGTGCCAGCAGCGAGACCAGGGAAGGTGGAGAAAAACTGTTTTTT.

J is TRBJ2-7 and V is TRBV24-1, with D perhaps TRBD1 (6 bases). The CDR3 runs 16 residues. Germline lookup yields CDR1 KGHDR and CDR2 SFDVKD. The V end lost 12 bases, the J end lost 0 bases, and 23 bases lay between the germline ends. The CDR3 loop is CAGRRPRTEDSYEQYF. The DNA for the CDR3 is TGTGCCGGACGGCGTCCGAGGACAGAGGACTCCTACGAGCAGTACTTC.

The J gene is TRBJ1-5, the V gene TRBV7-9; maybe TRBD1 (6 bases). Germline V lookup: CDR1 SEHNR, CDR2 FQNEAQ (reference sequence). Deletions cut 0 bases from V and 5 bases from J, with 20 bases between. This CDR3 has 18 residues. This CDR3 is CASSLAIRTDGGDQPQHF. In DNA form, the CDR3 reads TGTGCCAGCAGCTTAGCGATAAGGACAGATGGTGGGGATCAGCCCCAGCATTTT.

V gene TRBV11-3 combines with J gene TRBJ1-1, with a weak D call TRBD1 (6 bases). This CDR3 region has 14 residues. Deletions cut 5 bases from V and 3 bases from J, with 13 bases between. Germline V gives CDR1 SGHNT, CDR2 YENEEA. CDR3 DNA sequence: TGTGCCAGCAGCCACAGGGTTTCTTACACTGAAGCTTTCTTT. Its protein product is CASSHRVSYTEAFF. The complete variable domain, with remaining parts taken from reference TRBV11-3 and TRBJ1-1, reads EAGVVQSPRYKIIEKKQPVAFWCNPISGHNTLYWYLQNLGQGPELLIRYENEEAVDDSQLPKDRFSAERLKGVDSTLKIQPAELGDSAVYLCASSHRVSYTEAFFGQGTRLTVV.